A selection of T cell receptor beta chains follows, all from one sample in a study of cytomegalovirus exposure and HLA in healthy donors. The repertoire was sequenced with immunoSEQ multiplex PCR; TCRdb's copy has only in-frame clones and lacks some. The table has just over 150,000 clones, around four fifths seen once. The sequencing input was PBMCs. All receptors derive from a female donor in good health and CMV-seronegative. CDR3s include the opening cysteine and the closing phenylalanine or tryptophan. D genes are given only for firm matches. The listing skips clone size in some rows; elsewhere it reads once, few, many or a size class.

d_gene,j_gene,abundance,v_gene,CDR3nt,CDR3aa
TRBD1,TRBJ1-2,few,TRBV2,TGTGCCAGCAGTGTTGACAGGGGCTATGGCTACACCTTC,CASSVDRGYGYTF
NA,TRBJ1-2,NA,TRBV10-3,TGTGCCATCAGTCAGGAGGCAGCGGGAAACTATGGCTACACCTTC,CAISQEAAGNYGYTF
NA,TRBJ1-2,NA,TRBV5-1,TGCGCCAGCAGCCCCGCGGCCGTCTATGGCTACACCTTC,CASSPAAVYGYTF
TRBD1,TRBJ1-2,few,TRBV18,TGTGCCAGCTCACCCGGGACAGATGGCTACACCTTC,CASSPGTDGYTF
TRBD1,TRBJ2-1,NA,TRBV9,TGTGCCAGCAGCGTATCCGGACGGGGGACAGGGGTGAACAATGAGCAGTTCTTC,CASSVSGRGTGVNNEQFF
TRBD1,TRBJ1-4,few,TRBV4-1,TGCGCCAGCAGCCAAAGCGGGACAGGGCCTGAAAAACTGTTTTTT,CASSQSGTGPEKLFF
NA,TRBJ2-5,NA,TRBV18,TGTGCCAGCTCACCTCAGACTTTCCAAGAGACCCAGTACTTC,CASSPQTFQETQYF
TRBD1,TRBJ2-1,NA,TRBV30,TGTGCCTGGGACAGGGTCTACAATGAGCAGTTCTTC,CAWDRVYNEQFF
NA,TRBJ1-2,NA,TRBV2,TGTGCCAGCAGTACGCAGGCTTATGGCTACACCTTC,CASSTQAYGYTF
TRBD2,TRBJ2-7,once,TRBV4-1,TGCGCCAGCAGCCAAGATCAGGCTAGCGGGAGGGCCGGGGCGTCCTACGAGCAGTACTTC,CASSQDQASGRAGASYEQYF